This T cell receptor (beta chain) was recovered during a study of shared clonotypes between healthy human individuals. Points on this clone: What it binds is unknown.

In the original processing: Filtering was not the same, since immunoSEQ gave junction-only sequences without quality scores. Only in-frame clones appear in the TCRdb table, and some are missing; sequencing was by immunoSEQ multiplex PCR. Clone size and the V and J calls come from that table; the DNA yielded D and trimming. The sample consists of 950,000 to 1,100,000 clones, approximately 76% of them appearing once. There were no recent acute infections or vaccinations among the donors, who were healthy HIV-negative adults. Study-wide results and caveats: About 5.2% was the fraction of naive CD4 clonotypes found shared across a few donors. All-four-donor shared clonotypes had higher generation probabilities than non-shared clonotypes did.

CDR1 and CDR2 from the germline V gene are SNHLY and FYNNEI. Trimming took off 8 bases at V and 0 bases at J, with 8 bases between the two ends. CDR3 length: 12 amino acids. The chain couples TRBV2 to TRBJ2-7; D remains unclear. Sequencing input: memory CD4+ T cells sorted from blood. Stated subset: CD45RA-negative fraction. This sequence was found in a man younger than 35 in good health. The CDR3 DNA reads as TGTGCCAGCGGAGTTAGCTCCTACGAGCAGTACTTC. Translation: CASGVSSYEQYF. The entire variable domain, with the rest obtained from reference TRBV2 and TRBJ2-7, is as follows: EPEVTQTPSHQVTQMGQEVILRCVPISNHLYFYWYRQILGQKVEFLVSFYNNEISEKSEIFDDQFSVERPDGSNFTLKIRSTKLEDSAMYFCASGVSSYEQYFGPGTRLTVT.